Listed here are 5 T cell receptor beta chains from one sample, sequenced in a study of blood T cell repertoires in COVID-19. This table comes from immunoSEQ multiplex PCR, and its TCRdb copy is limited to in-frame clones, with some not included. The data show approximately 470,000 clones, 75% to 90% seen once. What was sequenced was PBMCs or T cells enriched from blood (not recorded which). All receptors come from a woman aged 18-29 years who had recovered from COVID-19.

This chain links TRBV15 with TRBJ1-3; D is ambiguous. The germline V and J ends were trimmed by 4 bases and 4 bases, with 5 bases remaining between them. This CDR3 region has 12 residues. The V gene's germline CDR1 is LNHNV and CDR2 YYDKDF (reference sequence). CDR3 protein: CATSISGNTIYF. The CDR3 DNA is TGTGCCACCAGCATTTCGGGAAACACCATATATTTT.

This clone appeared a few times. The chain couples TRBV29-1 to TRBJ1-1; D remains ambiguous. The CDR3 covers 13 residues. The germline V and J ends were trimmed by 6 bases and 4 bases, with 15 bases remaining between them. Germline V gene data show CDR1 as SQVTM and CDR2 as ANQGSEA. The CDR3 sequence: CSVSTLSGTEAFF. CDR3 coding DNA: TGCAGCGTGTCAACACTCTCGGGCACTGAAGCTTTCTTT.

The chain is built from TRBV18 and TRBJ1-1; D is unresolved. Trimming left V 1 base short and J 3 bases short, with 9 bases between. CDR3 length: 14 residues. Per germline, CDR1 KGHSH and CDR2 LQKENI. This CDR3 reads CASSPQETDTEAFF. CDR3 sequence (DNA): TGTGCCAGCTCACCACAAGAAACGGACACTGAAGCTTTCTTT.

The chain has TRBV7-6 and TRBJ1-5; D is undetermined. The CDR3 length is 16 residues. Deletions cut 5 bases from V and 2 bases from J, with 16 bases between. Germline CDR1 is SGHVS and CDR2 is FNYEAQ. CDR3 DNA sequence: TGTGCCAGCAGCCCCGGGTCGGTGATGGGCAATCAGCCCCAGCATTTT. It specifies CASSPGSVMGNQPQHF.

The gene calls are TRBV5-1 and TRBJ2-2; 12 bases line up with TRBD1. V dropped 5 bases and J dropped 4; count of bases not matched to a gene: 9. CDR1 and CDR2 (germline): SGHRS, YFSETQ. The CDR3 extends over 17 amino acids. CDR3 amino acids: CASSRGTGGLVTGELFF. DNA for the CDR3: TGCGCCAGCAGTCGGGGGACAGGGGGCCTGGTCACCGGGGAGCTGTTTTTT. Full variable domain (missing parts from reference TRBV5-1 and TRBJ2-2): KAGVTQTPRYLIKTRGQQVTLSCSPISGHRSVSWYQQTPGQGLQFLFEYFSETQRNKGNFPGRFSGRQFSNSRSEMNVSTLELGDSALYLCASSRGTGGLVTGELFFGEGSRLTVL.